The 26 T cell receptor beta chains below come from one sample, sequenced in a study of blood T cell repertoires in COVID-19. Data came from immunoSEQ multiplex PCR; TCRdb stores just in-frame clones and leaves some out. The top ten clones hold around 21% of a sample with more than 150,000 clones, around 85% of them seen once. Specimen: peripheral blood. These receptors all stem from a man aged 70-80 years with active or convalescent COVID-19.

J is TRBJ1-2 and V is TRBV10-3; 12 bases agree with TRBD1. Germline V lookup: CDR1 ENHRY, CDR2 SYGVKD. J gave up 5 bases and V 2 bases, and 6 bases lay outside the gene matches. The CDR3 is 16 amino acids. The CDR3 spells CAISEPGTGGGYGYTF. The CDR3, as DNA: TGTGCCATCAGTGAGCCTGGGACAGGGGGCGGGTATGGCTACACCTTC.

The V and J genes are TRBV6-5 and TRBJ2-2; maybe TRBD1 (6 bases). This CDR3 has 16 residues. Trimming took off 2 bases at V and 0 bases at J, with 10 bases between the two ends. From germline, CDR1 is MNHEY and CDR2 SVGAGI. The CDR3 sequence is CASSYAGAANTGELFF. The DNA of the CDR3 is TGTGCCAGCAGTTACGCAGGGGCAGCGAACACCGGGGAGCTGTTTTTT.

This clone was recorded once. The chain combines TRBV25-1 with TRBJ1-1; 11 bases are a match to TRBD1. Germline lookup yields CDR1 MGHDK and CDR2 SYGVNS. The CDR3 sequence is 17 residues long. V shed 5 bases, J shed 0 bases, and the junction held 8 bases outside the gene matches. For the CDR3, the DNA is TGTGCCAGCAGTCCAACTCGGACAGGGGGCATGAACACTGAAGCTTTCTTT. It encodes CASSPTRTGGMNTEAFF.

V gene TRBV27 combines with J gene TRBJ1-6; 12 bases are shared with TRBD1. Per germline, CDR1 MNHEY and CDR2 SMNVEV (reference sequence). V was pared by 6 bases and J by 6 bases, with 9 bases of the junction left unmatched. This CDR3 is 17 amino acids long. The CDR3 reads CASRTLGQGARNSPLHF. Written as DNA, the CDR3 is TGTGCCAGCAGAACCTTGGGACAGGGGGCCCGTAATTCACCCCTCCACTTT.

This clone was detected once. The chain recombines TRBV18 with TRBJ2-5, with 7 positions matching TRBD2. Germline trimming cut 3 bases from V and 3 bases from J; bases unmatched to any gene: 7. Germline V CDR1 and CDR2: KGHSH, LQKENI. The CDR3 sequence is 15 residues long. Written as DNA, the CDR3 is TGTGCCAGCTCACCCACCGGGGGACTAAAAGAGACCCAGTACTTC. Its translation: CASSPTGGLKETQYF. Based on the CDR3 plus reference TRBV18 and TRBJ2-5, the full variable domain is NAGVMQNPRHLVRRRGQEARLRCSPMKGHSHVYWYRQLPEEGLKFMVYLQKENIIDESGMPKERFSAEFPKEGPSILRIQQVVRGDSAAYFCASSPTGGLKETQYFGPGTRLLVL.

The chain links TRBV29-1 to TRBJ2-4; 7 bases are shared with TRBD1. V lost 1 base and J lost 3; bases outside the gene matches: 0. Germline V lookup: CDR1 SQVTM, CDR2 ANQGSEA. CDR3 size: 13 residues. CDR3 sequence (DNA): TGCAGCGTTGAAGGGGACAGCAAAAACATTCAGTACTTC. This translates into CSVEGDSKNIQYF.

As regards this clone: An end of the junction differs from the germline gene, which may be a read error. DNA of the CDR3: TGTGCCAGCAGCTCCCCACCGGGACTAGCGGGGATTTACAATAAGCAGTTCTTC. This codes for CASSSPPGLAGIYNKQFF. The V call is TRBV11-2, the J call TRBJ2-1, with TRBD2 identical over 13 bases. This CDR3 spans 18 amino acids. The germline gives CDR1 SGHAT, CDR2 FQNNGV.

This rearrangement joins TRBV6-5 to TRBJ2-3; no reliable D call. The CDR3 extends over 15 amino acids. Trimming stripped 6 bases from V and 2 bases from J, with 15 bases between. From germline, CDR1 is MNHEY and CDR2 SVGAGI. The CDR3 spells CASRLRVGPTDTQYF. CDR3 bases: TGTGCCAGCAGGCTCCGGGTGGGTCCCACAGATACGCAGTATTTT.

In its sample, this clone was seen a few times. The rearrangement uses TRBV5-4 and TRBJ1-2; unclear D gene. The germline V gene encodes CDR1 SGHNT and CDR2 YYREEE (reference sequence). This CDR3 is built from 13 residues. The V and J ends lost 3 bases and 8 bases respectively, with 14 bases between them. CDR3: CASSYLNREGYTF. Here the CDR3 DNA reads TGTGCCAGCAGCTACCTTAACCGGGAGGGCTACACCTTC. The whole variable domain, remainder taken from reference TRBV5-4 and TRBJ1-2, is ETGVTQSPTHLIKTRGQQVTLRCSSQSGHNTVSWYQQALGQGPQFIFQYYREEENGRGNFPPRFSGLQFPNYSSELNVNALELDDSALYLCASSYLNREGYTFGSGTRLTVV.

The chain has TRBV19 and TRBJ1-5; a weak D match, TRBD1 (6 bases). Trimming stripped 6 bases from V and 9 bases from J, with 21 bases between. CDR1 and CDR2 (germline): LNHDA, SQIVND (reference sequence). The length of the CDR3 is 15 residues. The CDR3 DNA follows: TGTGCCAGTAGCTCCGGGACACCCACCGGGTGGCCCCAGCATTTT. As protein: CASSSGTPTGWPQHF.

In its sample, this clone was seen once. The chain is built from TRBV15 and TRBJ1-3, with D perhaps matching TRBD1 (5 bases). The CDR3 consists of 13 residues. Germline V gives CDR1 LNHNV, CDR2 YYDKDF (reference sequence). V was clipped by 4 bases and J by 3 bases, with 7 bases between them. CDR3 sequence reads: CATSTGGGNTIYF. For the CDR3, the DNA is TGTGCCACCAGCACGGGGGGTGGAAACACCATATATTTT.

V and J are TRBV27 and TRBJ1-5, with unresolved D. CDR1 and CDR2 from the germline V gene are MNHEY and SMNVEV (reference sequence). The V gene lost 3 bases and the J gene lost 0 bases, with 9 bases spanning the gap. The CDR3 length is 15 residues. This CDR3 is CASSFGLYSNQPQHF. The CDR3 DNA reads as TGTGCCAGCAGTTTTGGACTATATAGCAATCAGCCCCAGCATTTT.

The chain joins TRBV18 to TRBJ1-4; D perhaps matches TRBD1 (5 bases). This CDR3 spans 15 amino acids. Between the trimmed V and J ends, which lost 4 bases and 0 bases, there was a span of 9 bases. Germline values: CDR1 KGHSH, CDR2 LQKENI. The chain's CDR3 is CASSLTAATNEKLFF. The CDR3 DNA sequence: TGTGCCAGCTCACTGACAGCTGCAACTAATGAAAAACTGTTTTTT.

The count of this clone is one. This rearrangement joins TRBV28 to TRBJ1-2; TRBD1 might be the D (5 bases). CDR3 length equals 14 residues. Germline lookup yields CDR1 MDHEN and CDR2 SYDVKM. V shed 4 bases and J shed 5 bases, with 14 bases lying between them. The CDR3 spells CASSSPQVVYGYTF. The DNA of the CDR3 is TGTGCCAGCAGTTCCCCACAGGTGGTATATGGCTACACCTTC.

CDR3 nucleotide sequence: TGTGCCAGCAGGGACAAGAACACCGGGGAGCTGTTTTTT. Translating it yields CASRDKNTGELFF. This rearrangement joins TRBV2 to TRBJ2-2; TRBD1 might be the D (5 bases). There are 13 residues in the CDR3. Per the germline V gene, CDR1 is SNHLY and CDR2 is FYNNEI. With 6 bases removed from V and 1 base from J, the gap between germline ends came to 6 bases.

This chain uses TRBV7-2 with TRBJ2-7; 7 bases agree with TRBD1. Per the germline V gene, CDR1 is SGHTA and CDR2 is FQGNSA. The trim removed 5 bases at V and 7 bases at J, leaving 8 bases unmatched. The CDR3 is made up of 13 amino acids. The CDR3 reads CASSMRGLGEQYF. CDR3 DNA: TGTGCCAGCAGCATGAGGGGGCTGGGGGAGCAGTACTTC. Full variable domain (rest looked up from reference TRBV7-2 and TRBJ2-7): GAGVSQSPSNKVTEKGKDVELRCDPISGHTALYWYRQSLGQGLEFLIYFQGNSAPDKSGLPSDRFSAERTGGSVSTLTIQRTQQEDSAVYLCASSMRGLGEQYFGPGTRLTVT.

This clone has a single count. DNA for the CDR3: TGTGCCAGCAGTTTATCCGGGACAGGGTTGAACACTGAAGCTTTCTTT. This encodes CASSLSGTGLNTEAFF. The chain has TRBV28 and TRBJ1-1, with TRBD1 matching 9 bases. Germline V lookup: CDR1 MDHEN, CDR2 SYDVKM. This CDR3 is 16 amino acids long. With V trimmed by 1 base and J by 0 bases, 3 bases remained unmatched.

The V call is TRBV4-3, the J call TRBJ1-3; 7 nucleotides match TRBD1. Germline CDR1 is LGHNA and CDR2 is YSLEER. CDR3 length: 17 amino acids. After removal of 5 bases from V and 0 bases from J, the junction contained 10 bases not matched to a gene. The CDR3 DNA follows: TGCGCCAGCAGCGCAAGGGTATGGGACAGCTCTGGAAACACCATATATTTT. This encodes CASSARVWDSSGNTIYF.

CDR3 DNA sequence: TGTGCCAGCAGACAGGGGGTAGTTATGAACACTGAAGCTTTCTTT. Its protein product is CASRQGVVMNTEAFF. This chain links TRBV2 with TRBJ1-1; TRBD1 matches 8 bases. Germline assignment: CDR1 SNHLY and CDR2 FYNNEI. The CDR3 covers 15 residues. V was pared by 6 bases and J by 0 bases, with 6 bases of the junction left unmatched. The full variable domain, rest sourced from reference TRBV2 and TRBJ1-1, is EPEVTQTPSHQVTQMGQEVILRCVPISNHLYFYWYRQILGQKVEFLVSFYNNEISEKSEIFDDQFSVERPDGSNFTLKIRSTKLEDSAMYFCASRQGVVMNTEAFFGQGTRLTVV.

The chain uses TRBV11-2 and TRBJ2-1, with no clear D. Germline V gene sequence: CDR1 SGHAT, CDR2 FQNNGV. The CDR3 is 13 residues long. V dropped 4 bases and J dropped 6 bases, with 10 bases sitting between them. CDR3 amino acids: CASSSHLVNEQFF. The CDR3 nucleotides are TGTGCCAGCAGCTCACACCTAGTCAATGAGCAGTTCTTC.

The chain joins TRBV28 to TRBJ1-4, with 8 bases fitting TRBD1. CDR3 length: 17 amino acids. V trimming: 6 bases; J trimming: 3 bases; junction bases outside the gene matches: 12. CDR1 is MDHEN, CDR2 SYDVKM, per germline. This chain's CDR3 is CASSSRQGRKSNEKLFF. The CDR3 DNA sequence: TGTGCCAGCAGCTCCAGACAGGGGAGAAAGTCTAATGAAAAACTGTTTTTT.

The CDR3 sequence is CASSLIGRRGNEQFF. The CDR3 DNA reads TGTGCCAGCAGTTTAATAGGCCGCCGGGGCAATGAGCAGTTCTTC. This chain connects TRBV28 to TRBJ2-1, with D possibly TRBD2 on 5 matching bases. The length of the CDR3 is 15 residues. Trimming stripped 2 bases from V and 6 bases from J, with 14 bases between. From germline, CDR1 is MDHEN and CDR2 SYDVKM.

The gene calls are TRBV28 and TRBJ2-7, with 7 bases matching TRBD1. The CDR3 runs 18 residues. Germline V gene lookup returns CDR1 MDHEN and CDR2 SYDVKM. The V and J ends lost 6 bases and 2 bases, in that order; junction bases with no gene match: 19. The CDR3 DNA sequence: TGTGCCAGCAGCCCAGCCATCGCCGGGACAGCGAAGGCCTACGAGCAGTACTTC. This gives the protein CASSPAIAGTAKAYEQYF.

For the CDR3, the DNA is TGTGCCAGTAGTATTAAGGACAGTAACATATTAGGGCATTTT. This codes for CASSIKDSNILGHF. J is TRBJ1-5 and V is TRBV19, with D possibly matching TRBD1 (6 bases). Germline lookup yields CDR1 LNHDA and CDR2 SQIVND (reference sequence). The CDR3 runs 14 residues. Trimming took off 3 bases at V and 15 bases at J, with 21 bases between the two ends.

V usage is TRBV6-1 and J usage is TRBJ1-1; no reliable D call. The CDR3 runs 12 residues. The germline V and J ends were trimmed by 6 bases and 1 base, with 6 bases remaining between them. Germline V gene lookup returns CDR1 MNHNS and CDR2 SASEGT. As DNA, the CDR3 is TGTGCCAGCAGCCACAGGAACACTGAAGCTTTCTTT. As protein: CASSHRNTEAFF.

This clone has a handful of counts. The chain uses TRBV7-8 and TRBJ2-2; TRBD2 is a possible D gene (6 bases). CDR1 and CDR2 (germline): SGHVS, FQNEAQ. V shed 4 bases and J shed 7 bases, with 16 bases lying between them. The CDR3 totals 15 residues. CDR3 sequence (DNA): TGTGCCAGCAGCTCCCGATGGGGGGAAGGCGGGGAGCTGTTTTTT. Translated, it gives CASSSRWGEGGELFF.